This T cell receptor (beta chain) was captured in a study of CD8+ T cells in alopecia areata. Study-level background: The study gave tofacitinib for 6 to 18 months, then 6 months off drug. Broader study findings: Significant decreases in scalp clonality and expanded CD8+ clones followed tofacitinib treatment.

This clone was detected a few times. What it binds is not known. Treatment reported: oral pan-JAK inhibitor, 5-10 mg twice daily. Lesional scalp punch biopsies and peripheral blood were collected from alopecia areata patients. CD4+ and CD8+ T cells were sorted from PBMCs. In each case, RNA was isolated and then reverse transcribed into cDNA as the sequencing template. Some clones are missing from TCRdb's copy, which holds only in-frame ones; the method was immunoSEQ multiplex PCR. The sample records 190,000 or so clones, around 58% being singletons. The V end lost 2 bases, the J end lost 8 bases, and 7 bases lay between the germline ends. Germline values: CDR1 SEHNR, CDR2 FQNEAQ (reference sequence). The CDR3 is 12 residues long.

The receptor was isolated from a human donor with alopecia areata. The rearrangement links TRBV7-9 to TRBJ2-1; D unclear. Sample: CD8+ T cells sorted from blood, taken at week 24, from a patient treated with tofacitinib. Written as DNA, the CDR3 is TGTGCCAGCAGCTTACCGGTGGATGAGCAGTTCTTC. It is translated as CASSLPVDEQFF.